The present T cell receptor beta chain was sequenced within a study of T cell responses to AZD1222 COVID-19 vaccine. General study points: Across spike, vaccine-associated CD4 TCRs were found, dominant at 160-218 and 743-854.

This CDR3 is 16 amino acids long. CDR1 is SGHVS, CDR2 FNYEAQ, per germline. The V segment lost 6 bases and the J segment 6 bases; nucleotides outside the gene matches: 12. TCRdb's table, derived via immunoSEQ multiplex PCR, lists solely in-frame clones and lacks some. The data hold 150,000 to 170,000 clones, with roughly nine tenths observed a single time. On this clone: Antigen unknown.

The V call is TRBV7-6, the J call TRBJ2-3; TRBD2 matches at 10 bases. This sample comprised peripheral blood, obtained on day 0 of AZD1222 vaccination. The TCR sequence derives from an adult in good health. The CDR3 here is CASSFRSGRVDDTQYF. In DNA, the CDR3 is TGTGCCAGCAGTTTTCGAAGCGGGAGGGTGGACGATACGCAGTATTTT.